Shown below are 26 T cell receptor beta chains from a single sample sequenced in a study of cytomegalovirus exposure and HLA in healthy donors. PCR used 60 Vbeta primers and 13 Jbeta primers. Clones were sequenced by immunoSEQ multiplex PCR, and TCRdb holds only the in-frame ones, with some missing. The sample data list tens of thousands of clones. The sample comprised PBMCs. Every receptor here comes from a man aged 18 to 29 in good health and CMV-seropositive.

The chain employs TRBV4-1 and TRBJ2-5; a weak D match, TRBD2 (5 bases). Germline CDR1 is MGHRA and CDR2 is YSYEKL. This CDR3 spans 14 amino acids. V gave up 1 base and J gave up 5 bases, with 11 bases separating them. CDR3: CASSQVGGLETQYF. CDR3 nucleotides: TGCGCCAGCAGCCAAGTGGGTGGACTGGAGACCCAGTACTTC.

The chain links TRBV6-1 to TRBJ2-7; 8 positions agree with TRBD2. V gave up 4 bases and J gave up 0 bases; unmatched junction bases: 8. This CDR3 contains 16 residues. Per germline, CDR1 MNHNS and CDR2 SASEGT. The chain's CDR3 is CASSAFLGTSSYEQYF. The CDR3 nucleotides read TGTGCCAGCAGTGCGTTCTTGGGGACTAGCTCCTACGAGCAGTACTTC.

The CDR3 protein is CASSYSSSGANVLTF. DNA for the CDR3: TGTGCCAGCAGTTACTCGAGCTCTGGGGCCAACGTCCTGACTTTC. This chain uses TRBV6-5 with TRBJ2-6; D ambiguous. V lost 0 bases and J 0 bases, leaving 3 bases between the germline ends. The CDR3 sequence is 15 residues long. CDR1 and CDR2 (germline): MNHEY, SVGAGI.

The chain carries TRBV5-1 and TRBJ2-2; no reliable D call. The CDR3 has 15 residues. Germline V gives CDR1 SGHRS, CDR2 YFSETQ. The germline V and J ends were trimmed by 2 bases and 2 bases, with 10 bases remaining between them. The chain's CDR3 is CASSFSQRNTGELFF. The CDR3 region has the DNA TGCGCCAGCAGCTTTAGTCAGCGTAACACCGGGGAGCTGTTTTTT.

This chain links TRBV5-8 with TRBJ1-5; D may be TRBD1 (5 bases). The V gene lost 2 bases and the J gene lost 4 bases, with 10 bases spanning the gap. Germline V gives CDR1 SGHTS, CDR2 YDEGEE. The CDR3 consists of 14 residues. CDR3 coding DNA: TGTGCCAGCAGCTTCATGGGGGGAAATCAGCCCCAGCATTTT. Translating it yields CASSFMGGNQPQHF.

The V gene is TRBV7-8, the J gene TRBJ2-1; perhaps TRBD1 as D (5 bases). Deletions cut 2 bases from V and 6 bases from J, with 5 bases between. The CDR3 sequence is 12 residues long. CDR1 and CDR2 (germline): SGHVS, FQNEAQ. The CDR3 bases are TGTGCCAGCAGCTTACAGGGCAATGAGCAGTTCTTC. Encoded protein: CASSLQGNEQFF.

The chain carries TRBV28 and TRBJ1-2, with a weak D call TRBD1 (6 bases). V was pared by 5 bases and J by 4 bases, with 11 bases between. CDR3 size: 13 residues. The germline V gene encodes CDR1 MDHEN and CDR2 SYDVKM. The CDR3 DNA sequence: TGTGCCAGCAGTGCGCCAGGGGTCTATGGCTACACCTTC. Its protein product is CASSAPGVYGYTF.

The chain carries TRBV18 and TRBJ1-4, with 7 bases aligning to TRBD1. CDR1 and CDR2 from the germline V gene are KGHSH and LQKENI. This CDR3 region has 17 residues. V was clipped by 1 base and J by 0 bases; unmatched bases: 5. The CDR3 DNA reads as TGTGCCAGCTCACCACGATCGGGACAGACAACTAATGAAAAACTGTTTTTT. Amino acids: CASSPRSGQTTNEKLFF.

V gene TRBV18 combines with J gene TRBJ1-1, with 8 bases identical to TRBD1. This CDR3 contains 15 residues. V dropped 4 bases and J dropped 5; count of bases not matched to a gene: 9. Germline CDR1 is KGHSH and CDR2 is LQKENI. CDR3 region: CASSRPGTGGTEAFF. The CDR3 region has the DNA TGTGCCAGCTCACGCCCTGGGACAGGAGGGACTGAAGCTTTCTTT.

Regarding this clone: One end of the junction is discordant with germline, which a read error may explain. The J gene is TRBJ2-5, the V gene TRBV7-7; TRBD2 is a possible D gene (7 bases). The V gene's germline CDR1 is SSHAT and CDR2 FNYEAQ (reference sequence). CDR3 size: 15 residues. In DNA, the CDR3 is TGTGCTAGCAGCTTAGGTGCGGGGGCGCAGGCGACCCAGTACTTC. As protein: CASSLGAGAQATQYF.

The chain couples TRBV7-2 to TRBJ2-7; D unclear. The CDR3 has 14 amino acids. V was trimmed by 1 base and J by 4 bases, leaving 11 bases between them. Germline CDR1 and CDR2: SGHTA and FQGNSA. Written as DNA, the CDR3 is TGTGCCAGCAGCTTAGGCGACTCGAGGTACGAGCAGTACTTC. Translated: CASSLGDSRYEQYF.

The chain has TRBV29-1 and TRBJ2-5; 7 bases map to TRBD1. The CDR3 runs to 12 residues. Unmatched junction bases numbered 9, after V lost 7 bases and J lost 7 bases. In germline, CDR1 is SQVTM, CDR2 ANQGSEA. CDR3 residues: CSGQTGEVTQYF. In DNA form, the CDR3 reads TGCAGCGGACAAACAGGGGAAGTGACCCAGTACTTC.

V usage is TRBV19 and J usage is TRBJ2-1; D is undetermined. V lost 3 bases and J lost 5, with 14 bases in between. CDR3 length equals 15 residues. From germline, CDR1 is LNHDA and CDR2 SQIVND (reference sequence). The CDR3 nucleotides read TGTGCCAGTAGTATCAGGTCCCGAAGTCACAATGAGCAGTTCTTC. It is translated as CASSIRSRSHNEQFF.

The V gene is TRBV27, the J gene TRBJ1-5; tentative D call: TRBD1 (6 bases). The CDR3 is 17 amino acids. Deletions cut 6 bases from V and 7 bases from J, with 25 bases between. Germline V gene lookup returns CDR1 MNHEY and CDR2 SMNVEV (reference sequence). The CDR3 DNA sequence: TGTGCCAGCAGCACCCTCGGTGGGGGCCTAACGAAACAGCCCCAGCATTTT. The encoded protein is CASSTLGGGLTKQPQHF.

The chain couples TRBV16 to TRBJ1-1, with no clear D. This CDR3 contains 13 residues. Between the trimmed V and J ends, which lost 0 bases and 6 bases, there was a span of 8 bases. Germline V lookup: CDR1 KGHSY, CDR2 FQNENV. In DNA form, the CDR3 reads TGTGCCAGCAGCCAATCGAGTCCGCCTGAAGCTTTCTTT. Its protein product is CASSQSSPPEAFF.

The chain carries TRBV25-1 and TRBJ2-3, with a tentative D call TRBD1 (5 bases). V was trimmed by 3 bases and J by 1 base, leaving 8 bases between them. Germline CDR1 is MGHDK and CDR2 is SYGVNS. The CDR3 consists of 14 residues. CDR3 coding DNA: TGTGCCAGCAGTGACCCGACAGGCACAGATACGCAGTATTTT. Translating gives CASSDPTGTDTQYF.

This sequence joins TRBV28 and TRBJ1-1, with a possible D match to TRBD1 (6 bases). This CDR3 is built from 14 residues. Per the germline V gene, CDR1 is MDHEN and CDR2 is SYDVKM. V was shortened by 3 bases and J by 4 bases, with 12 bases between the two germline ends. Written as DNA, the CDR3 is TGTGCCAGCAGTTTCGGGGGGCGCGGCACTGAAGCTTTCTTT. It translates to CASSFGGRGTEAFF.

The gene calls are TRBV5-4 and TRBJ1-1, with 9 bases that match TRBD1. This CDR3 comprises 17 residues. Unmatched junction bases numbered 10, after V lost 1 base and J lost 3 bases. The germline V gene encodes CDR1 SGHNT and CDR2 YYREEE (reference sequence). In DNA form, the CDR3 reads TGTGCCAGCAGCTTGATGTGGGACAGGGTAGGGGACACTGAAGCTTTCTTT. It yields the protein CASSLMWDRVGDTEAFF.

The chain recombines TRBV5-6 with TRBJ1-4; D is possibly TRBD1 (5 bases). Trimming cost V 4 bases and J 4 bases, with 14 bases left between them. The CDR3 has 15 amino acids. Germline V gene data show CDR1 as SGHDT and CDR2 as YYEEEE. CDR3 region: CASSISRTYNEKLFF. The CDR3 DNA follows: TGTGCCAGCAGCATAAGTCGGACATATAATGAAAAACTGTTTTTT.

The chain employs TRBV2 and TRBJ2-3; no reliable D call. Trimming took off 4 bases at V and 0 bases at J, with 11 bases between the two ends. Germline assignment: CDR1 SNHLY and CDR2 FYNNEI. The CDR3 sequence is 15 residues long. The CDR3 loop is CASSGPLSSTDTQYF. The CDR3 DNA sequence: TGTGCCAGCAGTGGCCCTCTATCTAGCACAGATACGCAGTATTTT.

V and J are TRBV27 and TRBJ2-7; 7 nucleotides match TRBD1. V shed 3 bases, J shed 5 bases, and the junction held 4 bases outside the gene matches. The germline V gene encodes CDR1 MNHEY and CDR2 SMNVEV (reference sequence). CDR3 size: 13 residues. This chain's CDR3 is CASSFNRGHEQYF. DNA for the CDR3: TGTGCCAGCAGTTTCAACAGGGGCCACGAGCAGTACTTC.

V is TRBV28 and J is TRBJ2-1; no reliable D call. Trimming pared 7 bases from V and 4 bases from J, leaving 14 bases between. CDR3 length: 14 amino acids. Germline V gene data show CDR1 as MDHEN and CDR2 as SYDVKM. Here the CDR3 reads CASIAARSYNEQFF. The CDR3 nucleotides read TGTGCCAGCATCGCTGCTAGGTCATACAATGAGCAGTTCTTC.

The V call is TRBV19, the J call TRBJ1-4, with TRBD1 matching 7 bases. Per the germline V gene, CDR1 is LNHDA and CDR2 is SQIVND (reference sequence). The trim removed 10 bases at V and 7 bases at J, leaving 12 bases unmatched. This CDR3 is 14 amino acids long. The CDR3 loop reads CATADPGGSEKLFF. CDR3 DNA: TGTGCCACCGCGGACCCAGGGGGGAGTGAAAAACTGTTTTTT.

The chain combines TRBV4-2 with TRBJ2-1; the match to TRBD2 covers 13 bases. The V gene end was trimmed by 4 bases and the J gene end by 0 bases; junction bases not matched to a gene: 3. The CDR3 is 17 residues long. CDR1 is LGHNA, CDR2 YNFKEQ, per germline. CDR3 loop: CASSPRTSGSSYNEQFF. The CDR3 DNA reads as TGTGCCAGCAGCCCAAGGACTAGCGGGAGCTCCTACAATGAGCAGTTCTTC.

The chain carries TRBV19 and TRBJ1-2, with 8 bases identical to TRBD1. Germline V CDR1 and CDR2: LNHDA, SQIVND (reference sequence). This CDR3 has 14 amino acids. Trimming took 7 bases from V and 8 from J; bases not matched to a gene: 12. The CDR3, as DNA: TGTGCCAGTACCTCGGACAGGGTGTCGTTGGGCTACACCTTC. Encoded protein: CASTSDRVSLGYTF.

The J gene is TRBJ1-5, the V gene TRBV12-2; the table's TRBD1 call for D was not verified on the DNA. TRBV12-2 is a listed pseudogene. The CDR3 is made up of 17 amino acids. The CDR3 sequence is CASRRGTASPSNQPQHF. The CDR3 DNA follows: TGTGCAAGTCGCCGCGGGACAGCTTCTCCTAGCAATCAGCCCCAGCATTTT.